This TCR beta chain was sequenced in a study of OX40 agonist ivuxolimab in advanced cancers. Overall study: One patient with hepatocellular carcinoma and two with cutaneous melanoma, three in all, had partial responses. The study, taken as a whole, reports: At 0.1 to 3.0 mg/kg and by week 6, CD4+ and CD8+ T cells in the blood had expanded clonally.

Blood specimens came from baseline, cycle 4 day 1, and cycle 7 day 1. The germline V gene encodes CDR1 SGHNT and CDR2 YYREEE (reference sequence). Unmatched junction bases numbered 10, after V lost 3 bases and J lost 5 bases. The CDR3 covers 16 residues. The assay was immunoSEQ multiplex PCR, and TCRdb's table has in-frame clones only and misses some. The data show under 70,000 clones, 90% to 95% seen once. Points on this clone: Its antigen is still unknown.

The TCR sequence derives from an adult with an advanced solid tumor such as melanoma, head and neck, liver or kidney cancer. V gene TRBV5-4 combines with J gene TRBJ2-1, with 8 nucleotides matching TRBD1. Source: CD4+ or CD8+ T cells sorted from blood, taken in a trial of the OX40 agonist ivuxolimab. The CDR3 is CASSSPGQATDNEQFF. The CDR3 DNA reads TGTGCCAGCAGCTCACCGGGACAGGCTACGGACAATGAGCAGTTCTTC.